Reported below is one T cell receptor beta chain. What it recognizes is unknown. J was trimmed by 16 bases and V by 0 bases; bases with no gene match: 6. CDR1 is LGHNA and CDR2 is YNFKEQ in the germline V gene. The CDR3 is made up of 14 amino acids. This record comes from a study of CD8 T cells in Susac syndrome. Study-wide background: About 6 sequenced Susac syndrome patients had clinically active disease, while roughly 8 were in remission. Blood was drawn from patients with Susac syndrome. At that point, they were therapy-naive, on corticosteroids, or on intravenous immunoglobulin alone. Points from the study as a whole: The TCR sequencing and HLA analysis in the study involved a relatively small number of individuals, as the study acknowledged.

Under recently defined diagnostic criteria, the patients with Susac syndrome qualified as having definite or probable disease. Random-hexamer reverse transcription was applied to roughly 0.5 to 1 ug RNA. TCRdb reprocessed the immunoSEQ multiplex PCR reads via MiXCR and lists one record per CDR3 protein. This sample carries some 250,000 distinct CDR3 sequences, almost 97% of them seen once, and the ten largest clones take about 0.1%. The origin of this receptor is a human donor with Susac syndrome. Sequencing used CD4+ T cells from PBMCs. V usage is TRBV4-2 and J usage is TRBJ2-1; 13 positions agree with TRBD2. This chain's CDR3 is CASSQDGTSGVAFF. The CDR3 DNA is TGTGCCAGCAGCCAAGACGGGACTAGCGGGGTGGCATTCTTC.